Reported below is one TCR beta chain. Treatment was busulfan-fludarabine conditioning, a marrow graft, and cyclophosphamide on days +3 and +4. The sample originates from a study of T cells after posttransplantation cyclophosphamide. V lost 0 bases to trimming and J lost 2 bases; unmatched junction nucleotides: 5. The CDR3 spans 17 residues. CDR1 and CDR2 from the germline V gene are LGHNA and YSLEER. Data came from immunoSEQ multiplex PCR; TCRdb stores just in-frame clones and leaves some out. This sample has around 17,000 clones, with 85% to 95% found just once. V gene TRBV4-3 combines with J gene TRBJ2-3, with 10 bases that match TRBD1. The sequenced sample was CD4+ T cells sorted from blood, obtained after allogeneic stem cell transplant with posttransplant cyclophosphamide. The sequence was collected from a male patient aged 60-69 years who received an allogeneic stem cell transplant from a related donor and was CMV-positive. Certain T cells may be donor cells from the graft. This chain's CDR3 is CASSQDLGQGDTDTQYF. The CDR3 nucleotides are TGCGCCAGCAGCCAAGATCTTGGACAGGGGGACACAGATACGCAGTATTTT.